This T cell receptor (beta chain) came from a study of alternative splicing in chronic myeloid leukemia remission (dated by TCRdb to the early 2020s). Background for the entire study: RNA sequencing was used to profile peripheral blood taken from chronic-phase CML patients both at diagnosis and at remission, and those profiles were then compared against healthy donors. Female/male counts were 11/5 for diagnosis samples, 8/3 for remission samples and 2/4 for controls. Several diagnostic specimens, together with matched remission specimens, were obtained from the RESIST (imatinib), ENESTxtnd (nilotinib) and PINNACLE (nilotinib plus pegylated interferon) trials. Trizol was used to extract total RNA from peripheral blood mononuclear cells of the diagnosis, remission and control samples. Nine CML samples, seven diagnostic and two matched remission, were obtained from the French Persistem study. For the trials, the diagnostic specimens consisted of total leukocytes from peripheral blood that had been collected in EDTA. Median ages were 54 years at diagnosis, under 60 at remission and 30 to 40 for healthy controls.

The time point label corresponds to: chronic-phase CML before TKI therapy (screening/day 1). The patient cohort comprised some 15 CML patients, with matched post-remission samples retrieved for a subset of them. A word on this clonotype: What this receptor recognizes is not known.

Receptor libraries were prepared by bulk RNA-seq. The TruSeq Stranded RNA sample prep kit was used to generate libraries of poly-A-enriched mRNA from an input of around 1 ug total RNA. Paired-end sequencing was carried out on a HiSeq 2500, and each sample was sequenced in triplicate. A read length of 125 nucleotides per mate was used for RNA-seq. On the authors' methods: Reads were trimmed and aligned to hg38 using STAR v2.7, and quality control was done with FASTQC, RSeQC and multiqc. Salmon 0.14.1 was used to quantify gene expression levels as transcripts per million (TPM). Principal component analysis suggested that transcriptomic profiles were not driven by trial, library batch, sequencing batch, treatment regimen or sex. Each entry corresponds to one CDR3 protein sequence from reads that TCRdb reprocessed, and DNA is not given. These V and J calls rely on TCRdb rather than the paper's analysis. This specimen's table enumerates about two dozen distinct CDR3 sequences.

The paper as a whole reports these results and caveats: At remission, blood cell composition had been reconfigured so that it resembled normal controls enriched in lymphoid cells. Blood cell composition differed strongly depending on the timepoint, moving from an enrichment of myeloid progenitors at diagnosis to an enrichment of mature lymphoid cells at remission.

Spanning cysteine to phenylalanine, the CDR3 consists of 14 amino acids. No nucleotide data were recorded. This material consisted of PBMCs or total blood leukocytes (not recorded which), taken at diagnosis. This TCR derives from an adult with chronic myeloid leukemia. The rearranged segments are TRBV20/OR9-2 and TRBJ1-2; TCRdb lists TRBD1, though no DNA is available to test this call. TRBV20/OR9-2 is flagged as an ORF with uncertain function. The CDR3 here reads CSAQAGTGDRGYTF.